A selection of T cell receptor beta chains follows, all from one sample in a study of T cells after yellow fever vaccination. MiXCR, run by TCRdb on the 5' RACE reads, gives a single entry per CDR3 protein. The sample shows about 510,000 distinct CDR3 sequences, around a fifth of them seen only once. This specimen was PBMCs, taken 21 days after the first yellow fever vaccination. Receptor source: a young man who received the YFV17D yellow fever vaccine. Both conserved end residues are part of each CDR3. Each record gives: V gene, J gene, D gene, CDR3 protein. A D gene is named only where the DNA matches it firmly.

v_gene: TRBV12-3/TRBV12-4; j_gene: TRBJ2-5; d_gene: TRBD2; CDR3aa: CASSLPSGGYQETQYF
v_gene: TRBV5-1; j_gene: TRBJ2-1; d_gene: TRBD1; CDR3aa: CASSDPGQGALREQFF
v_gene: TRBV12-3/TRBV12-4; j_gene: TRBJ2-3; d_gene: TRBD1; CDR3aa: CASSRTPGTGITDTQYF
v_gene: TRBV12-3/TRBV12-4; j_gene: TRBJ1-6; d_gene: -; CDR3aa: CAVALPPYNSPLHF
v_gene: TRBV5-1; j_gene: TRBJ2-1; d_gene: TRBD1; CDR3aa: CASSLEAGGPYNEQFF
v_gene: TRBV6-5; j_gene: TRBJ1-1; d_gene: -; CDR3aa: CASSYSVGQEAFF
v_gene: TRBV20-1; j_gene: TRBJ1-4; d_gene: -; CDR3aa: CSATPTNEKLFF
v_gene: TRBV29-1; j_gene: TRBJ2-5; d_gene: -; CDR3aa: CSVVEGRRQETQYF
v_gene: TRBV14; j_gene: TRBJ2-5; d_gene: -; CDR3aa: CASSQSVMEETQYF
v_gene: TRBV5-1; j_gene: TRBJ2-5; d_gene: -; CDR3aa: CASSLPSTTQETQYF
v_gene: TRBV4-3; j_gene: TRBJ1-1; d_gene: -; CDR3aa: CASSRQMSQNTEAFF
v_gene: TRBV4-2; j_gene: TRBJ2-1; d_gene: -; CDR3aa: CASSQVQGGSSYNEQFF
v_gene: TRBV27; j_gene: TRBJ2-2; d_gene: TRBD2; CDR3aa: CASSLGGGPTGELFF
v_gene: TRBV9; j_gene: TRBJ2-3; d_gene: TRBD2; CDR3aa: CASSVSAGGTTDTQYF
v_gene: TRBV5-4; j_gene: TRBJ2-3; d_gene: -; CDR3aa: CASSGAGQGGPDTQYF
v_gene: TRBV6-5; j_gene: TRBJ2-5; d_gene: TRBD1; CDR3aa: CASSSDRGGLETQYF